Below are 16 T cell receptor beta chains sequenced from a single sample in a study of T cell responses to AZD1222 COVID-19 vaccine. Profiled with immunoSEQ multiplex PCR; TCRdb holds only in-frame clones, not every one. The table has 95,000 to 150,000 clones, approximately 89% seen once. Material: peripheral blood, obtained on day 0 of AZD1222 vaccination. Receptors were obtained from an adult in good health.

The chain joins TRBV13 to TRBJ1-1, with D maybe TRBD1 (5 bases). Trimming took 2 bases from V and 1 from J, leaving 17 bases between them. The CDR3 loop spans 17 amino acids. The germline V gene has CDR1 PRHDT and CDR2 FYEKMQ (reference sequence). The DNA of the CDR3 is TGTGCCAGCAGCTTATGGGGAAAGGGACGGGGGAACACTGAAGCTTTCTTT. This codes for CASSLWGKGRGNTEAFF.

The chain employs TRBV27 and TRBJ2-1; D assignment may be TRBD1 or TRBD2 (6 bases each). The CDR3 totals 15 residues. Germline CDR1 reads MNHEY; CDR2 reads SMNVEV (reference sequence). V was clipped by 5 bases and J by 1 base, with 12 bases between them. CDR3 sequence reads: CASSPGGFSYNEQFF. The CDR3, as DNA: TGTGCCAGCAGTCCCGGGGGCTTTTCCTACAATGAGCAGTTCTTC.

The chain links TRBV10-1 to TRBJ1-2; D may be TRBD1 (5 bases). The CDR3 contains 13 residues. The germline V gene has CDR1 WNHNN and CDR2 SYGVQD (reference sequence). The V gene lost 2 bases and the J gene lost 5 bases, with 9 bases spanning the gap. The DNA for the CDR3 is TGCGCCAGCAGTGAGATGACAGATTATGGCTACACCTTC. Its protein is CASSEMTDYGYTF.

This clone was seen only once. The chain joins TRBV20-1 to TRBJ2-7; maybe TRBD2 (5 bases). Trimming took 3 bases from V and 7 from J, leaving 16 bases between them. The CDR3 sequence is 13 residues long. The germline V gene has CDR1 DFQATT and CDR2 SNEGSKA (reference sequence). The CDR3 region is CSASQPDRGEQYF. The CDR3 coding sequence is TGCAGTGCTAGTCAGCCCGACCGGGGTGAGCAGTACTTC.

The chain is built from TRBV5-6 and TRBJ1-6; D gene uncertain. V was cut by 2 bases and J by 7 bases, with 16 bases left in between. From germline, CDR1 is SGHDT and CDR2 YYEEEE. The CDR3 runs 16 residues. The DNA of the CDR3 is TGTGCCAGCAGCTTCGACTCCGGGAACAAAAATTCACCCCTCCACTTT. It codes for CASSFDSGNKNSPLHF.

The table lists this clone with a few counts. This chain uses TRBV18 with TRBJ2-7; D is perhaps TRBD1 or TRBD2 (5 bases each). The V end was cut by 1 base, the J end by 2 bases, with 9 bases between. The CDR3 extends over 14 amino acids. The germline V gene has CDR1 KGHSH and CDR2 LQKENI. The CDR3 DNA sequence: TGTGCCAGCTCACCACGAGAGGGGCCCTACGAGCAGTACTTC. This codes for CASSPREGPYEQYF. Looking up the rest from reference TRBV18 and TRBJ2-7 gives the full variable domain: NAGVMQNPRHLVRRRGQEARLRCSPMKGHSHVYWYRQLPEEGLKFMVYLQKENIIDESGMPKERFSAEFPKEGPSILRIQQVVRGDSAAYFCASSPREGPYEQYFGPGTRLTVT.

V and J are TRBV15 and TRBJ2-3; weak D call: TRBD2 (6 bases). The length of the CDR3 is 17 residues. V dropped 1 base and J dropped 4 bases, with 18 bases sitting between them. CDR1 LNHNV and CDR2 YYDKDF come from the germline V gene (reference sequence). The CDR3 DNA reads TGTGCCACCAGCAGAGGGCTTAGACGGGGACTGGCAGATACGCAGTATTTT. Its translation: CATSRGLRRGLADTQYF.

The CDR3 sequence is CASSSPPTRDGSTNEKLFF. As DNA, the CDR3 is TGTGCCAGCAGCTCCCCCCCGACCCGGGACGGTTCGACTAATGAAAAACTGTTTTTT. The chain joins TRBV7-8 to TRBJ1-4; the D gene is possibly TRBD1 (5 bases). V was clipped by 4 bases and J by 2 bases, with 23 bases between them. The CDR3 length is 19 residues. Germline loops: CDR1 SGHVS, CDR2 FQNEAQ.

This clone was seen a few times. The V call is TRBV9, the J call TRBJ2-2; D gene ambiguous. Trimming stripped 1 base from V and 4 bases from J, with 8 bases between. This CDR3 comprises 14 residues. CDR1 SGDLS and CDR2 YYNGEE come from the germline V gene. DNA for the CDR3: TGTGCCAGCAGCGTATACGCGATCACCGGGGAGCTGTTTTTT. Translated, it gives CASSVYAITGELFF.

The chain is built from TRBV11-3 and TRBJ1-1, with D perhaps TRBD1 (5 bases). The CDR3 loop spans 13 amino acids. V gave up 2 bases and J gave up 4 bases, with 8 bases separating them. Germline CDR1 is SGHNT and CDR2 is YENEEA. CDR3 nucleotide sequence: TGTGCCAGCAGCTTAAGTGGGACCACTGAAGCTTTCTTT. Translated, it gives CASSLSGTTEAFF.

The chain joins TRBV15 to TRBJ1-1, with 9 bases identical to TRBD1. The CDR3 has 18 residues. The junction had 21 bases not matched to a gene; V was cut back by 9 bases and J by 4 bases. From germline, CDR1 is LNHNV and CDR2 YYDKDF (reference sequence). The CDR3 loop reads CATDLRPGQGLMGTEAFF. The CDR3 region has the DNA TGTGCCACTGACTTACGTCCGGGACAGGGCCTCATGGGCACTGAAGCTTTCTTT.

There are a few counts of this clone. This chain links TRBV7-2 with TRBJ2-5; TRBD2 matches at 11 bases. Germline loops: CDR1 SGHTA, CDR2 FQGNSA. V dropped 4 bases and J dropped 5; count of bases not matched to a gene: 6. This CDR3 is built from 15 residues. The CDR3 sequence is CASSSSLAGVETQYF. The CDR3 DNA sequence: TGTGCCAGCAGCTCTTCACTAGCGGGGGTTGAGACCCAGTACTTC. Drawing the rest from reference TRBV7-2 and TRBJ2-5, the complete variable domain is GAGVSQSPSNKVTEKGKDVELRCDPISGHTALYWYRQSLGQGLEFLIYFQGNSAPDKSGLPSDRFSAERTGGSVSTLTIQRTQQEDSAVYLCASSSSLAGVETQYFGPGTRLLVL.

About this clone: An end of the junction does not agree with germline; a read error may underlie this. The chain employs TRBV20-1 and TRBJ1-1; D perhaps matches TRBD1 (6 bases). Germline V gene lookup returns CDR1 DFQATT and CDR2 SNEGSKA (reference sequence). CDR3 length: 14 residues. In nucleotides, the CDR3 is TGCAGCGCTAGTCAGGGGCTGGGGAACACTGAAGCTTTCTTT. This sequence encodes CSASQGLGNTEAFF.

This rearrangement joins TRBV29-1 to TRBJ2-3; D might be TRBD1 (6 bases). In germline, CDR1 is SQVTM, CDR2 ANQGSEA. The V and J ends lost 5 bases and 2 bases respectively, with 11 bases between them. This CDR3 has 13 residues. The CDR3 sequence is CSVRTADTDTQYF. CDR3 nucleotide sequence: TGCAGCGTTCGGACAGCCGACACAGATACGCAGTATTTT.

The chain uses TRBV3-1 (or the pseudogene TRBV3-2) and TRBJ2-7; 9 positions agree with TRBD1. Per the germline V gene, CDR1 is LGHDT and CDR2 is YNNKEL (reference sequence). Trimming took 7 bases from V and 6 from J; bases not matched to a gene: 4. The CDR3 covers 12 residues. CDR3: CASTSTGGEQYF. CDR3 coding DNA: TGTGCCAGCACCTCGACAGGGGGCGAGCAGTACTTC.

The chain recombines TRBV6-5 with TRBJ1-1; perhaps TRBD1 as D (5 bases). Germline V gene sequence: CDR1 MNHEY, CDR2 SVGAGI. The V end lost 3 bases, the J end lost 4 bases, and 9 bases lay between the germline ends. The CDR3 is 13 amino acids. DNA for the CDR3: TGTGCCAGCAGTTATCCCCAGGGCACTGAAGCTTTCTTT. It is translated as CASSYPQGTEAFF.